The 23 T cell receptor beta chains listed next were all sequenced from one sample in a study of identical twins. Using its own MiXCR run on the 5' RACE reads, TCRdb lists one record per CDR3 protein. The table includes 1.5 million to 2 million distinct CDR3 sequences, about 31% detected once. Material: cord blood. These TCRs come from a newborn girl in good health.

The chain employs TRBV28 and TRBJ2-1, with D possibly TRBD1 on 6 matching bases. The V gene lost 4 bases and the J gene lost 2 bases, with 15 bases spanning the gap. The CDR3 is made up of 16 amino acids. The V gene's germline CDR1 is MDHEN and CDR2 SYDVKM. The CDR3 loop reads CASSSYRVIPYNEQFF. CDR3 nucleotides: TGTGCCAGCAGTTCCTACAGGGTGATCCCCTACAATGAGCAGTTCTTC. The whole variable domain, remainder taken from reference TRBV28 and TRBJ2-1, is DVKVTQSSRYLVKRTGEKVFLECVQDMDHENMFWYRQDPGLGLRLIYFSYDVKMKEKGDIPEGYSVSREKKERFSLILESASTNQTSMYLCASSSYRVIPYNEQFFGPGTRLTVL.

The table lists this clonotype with a few counts. The CDR3 DNA sequence: TGTGCCAGCAGTGAAGCGCTAAACTGGGGAGGTGAAAAACTGTTTTTT. Its translation: CASSEALNWGGEKLFF. V gene TRBV6-1 combines with J gene TRBJ1-4; D remains unclear. Germline-derived CDR1 and CDR2 are MNHNS and SASEGT. V lost 0 bases and J 7 bases, leaving 15 bases between the germline ends. CDR3 length equals 16 residues.

This clonotype came up a few times. This sequence joins TRBV5-1 and TRBJ2-7, with D possibly matching TRBD1 (6 bases). The CDR3 sequence is 13 residues long. Trimming pared 5 bases from V and 3 bases from J, leaving 12 bases between. Germline CDR1 and CDR2: SGHRS and YFSETQ. The CDR3 protein is CASRQTGIYEQYF. The CDR3 DNA follows: TGCGCCAGCAGACAAACAGGGATCTACGAGCAGTACTTC.

This clonotype occurred once. The rearrangement joins TRBV6-5 to TRBJ2-1, with TRBD1 matching 8 bases. The germline CDR1 and CDR2 sequences are MNHEY and SVGAGI. J gave up 9 bases and V 5 bases, and 9 bases lay outside the gene matches. CDR3 length: 14 amino acids. In DNA form, the CDR3 reads TGTGCCAGCAGTGCGACAGGGGAGGTTTGTGAGCAGTTCTTC. It yields the protein CASSATGEVCEQFF.

The gene calls are TRBV6-1 and TRBJ1-2; the D gene is possibly TRBD1 (6 bases). Deletions cut 2 bases from V and 3 bases from J, with 28 bases between. The V gene's germline CDR1 is MNHNS and CDR2 SASEGT. The CDR3 contains 20 residues. Here the CDR3 reads CASSEFRGLDWTKLDYGYTF. The CDR3 nucleotides are TGTGCCAGCAGTGAATTCAGGGGCTTAGACTGGACTAAACTCGACTATGGCTACACCTTC.

The chain has TRBV20-1 and TRBJ2-7; D gene unclear. V was cut by 3 bases and J by 1 base, with 7 bases left in between. The CDR3 loop spans 12 amino acids. Germline-derived CDR1 and CDR2 are DFQATT and SNEGSKA (reference sequence). The CDR3 DNA sequence: TGCAGTGCTAGTGTGGAGTCCTACGAGCAGTACTTC. Amino acid sequence: CSASVESYEQYF.

The chain links TRBV28 to TRBJ2-6, with 11 bases lining up with TRBD1. This CDR3 has 18 residues. The germline CDR1 and CDR2 sequences are MDHEN and SYDVKM. The trim removed 5 bases at V and 1 base at J, leaving 7 bases unmatched. The CDR3 loop is CASSTGTGGISGANVLTF. CDR3 DNA: TGTGCCAGCAGTACGGGGACAGGGGGTATATCTGGGGCCAACGTCCTGACTTTC.

This clonotype was seen a handful of times. The chain joins TRBV6-2 or TRBV6-3 to TRBJ1-4; D might be TRBD1 (5 bases). Between the trimmed V and J ends, which lost 7 bases and 5 bases, there was a span of 17 bases. Germline lookup yields CDR1 MNHEY and CDR2 SVGEGT. The CDR3 is 15 amino acids. CDR3 DNA: TGTGCCAGCAACCTCTCGCCGGGACCCAATGAAAAACTGTTTTTT. Translated, it gives CASNLSPGPNEKLFF.

This clonotype was seen a handful of times. This sequence joins TRBV6-1 and TRBJ2-6; D is uncertain. With 4 bases removed from V and 0 bases from J, the gap between germline ends came to 19 bases. The CDR3 extends over 19 amino acids. Germline V lookup: CDR1 MNHNS, CDR2 SASEGT. The chain's CDR3 is CASSAKIGGRTSGANVLTF. For the CDR3, the DNA is TGTGCCAGCAGTGCCAAAATAGGCGGCCGGACCTCTGGGGCCAACGTCCTGACTTTC.

This chain uses TRBV5-1 with TRBJ1-2, with D possibly being TRBD1 (5 bases). The V and J ends lost 2 bases and 3 bases respectively, with 11 bases between them. The CDR3 length is 14 residues. Germline V gene sequence: CDR1 SGHRS, CDR2 YFSETQ. The CDR3 bases are TGCGCCAGCAGCTTCGGCTCGGGACACTATGGCTACACCTTC. Its translation: CASSFGSGHYGYTF.

The chain links TRBV10-3 to TRBJ2-1; no clear D. Germline V CDR1 and CDR2: ENHRY, SYGVKD. The CDR3 consists of 15 residues. V lost 4 bases to trimming and J lost 0 bases, with 10 bases between them. CDR3 amino acids: CAISVIPSSYNEQFF. In DNA, the CDR3 is TGTGCCATCAGTGTAATACCTAGCTCCTACAATGAGCAGTTCTTC.

Notes on this clonotype: An end of the junction differs from the germline gene, which may be a read error. The J gene is TRBJ2-5, the V gene TRBV18, with 8 positions matching TRBD1. CDR3 size: 14 residues. Germline V gene data show CDR1 as KGHSH and CDR2 as LQKENI. The CDR3 protein is CVSSPTGAQETQYF. The DNA for the CDR3 is TGTGTCAGCTCACCGACAGGGGCCCAAGAGACCCAGTACTTC.

This clonotype was counted only a few times. The CDR3 spells CASSPAGQGNGYTF. The CDR3 DNA reads TGTGCCAGCAGCCCCGCGGGACAGGGGAATGGCTACACCTTC. The chain couples TRBV11-2 to TRBJ1-2; 10 bases map to TRBD1. The CDR3 has 14 amino acids. The V gene's germline CDR1 is SGHAT and CDR2 FQNNGV. V was clipped by 5 bases and J by 6 bases; unmatched bases: 6.

The chain couples TRBV29-1 to TRBJ1-3; D is unresolved. The CDR3 sequence is 11 residues long. CDR1 is SQVTM and CDR2 is ANQGSEA in the germline V gene. Deletions cut 2 bases from V and 4 bases from J, with 3 bases between. DNA for the CDR3: TGCAGCGTTGAAAAGGGAAACACCATATATTTT. Translating it yields CSVEKGNTIYF. The full variable domain, rest sourced from reference TRBV29-1 and TRBJ1-3, is SAVISQKPSRDICQRGTSLTIQCQVDSQVTMMFWYRQQPGQSLTLIATANQGSEATYESGFVIDKFPISRPNLTFSTLTVSNMSPEDSSIYLCSVEKGNTIYFGEGSWLTVV.

The V and J genes are TRBV5-1 and TRBJ2-3; TRBD2 matches at 14 bases. The CDR3 has 17 residues. Germline assignment: CDR1 SGHRS and CDR2 YFSETQ. J gave up 4 bases and V 0 bases, and 4 bases lay outside the gene matches. The CDR3 DNA is TGCGCCAGCAGCTTGGACGGGACTAGCGGGAGACCAGATACGCAGTATTTT. It specifies CASSLDGTSGRPDTQYF. Using reference TRBV5-1 and TRBJ2-3 for the parts outside the CDR3, the full variable domain is KAGVTQTPRYLIKTRGQQVTLSCSPISGHRSVSWYQQTPGQGLQFLFEYFSETQRNKGNFPGRFSGRQFSNSRSEMNVSTLELGDSALYLCASSLDGTSGRPDTQYFGPGTRLTVL.

This clonotype occurred a few times. The chain couples TRBV25-1 to TRBJ2-1; 8 positions agree with TRBD2. Germline V CDR1 and CDR2: MGHDK, SYGVNS. Trimming took 4 bases from V and 0 from J; bases not matched to a gene: 5. CDR3 size: 16 residues. The chain's CDR3 is CASSARTSFSYNEQFF. The CDR3 region has the DNA TGTGCCAGCAGTGCAAGGACTAGCTTCTCCTACAATGAGCAGTTCTTC. Variable domain in full (rest from reference TRBV25-1 and TRBJ2-1): EADIYQTPRYLVIGTGKKITLECSQTMGHDKMYWYQQDPGMELHLIHYSYGVNSTEKGDLSSESTVSRIRTEHFPLTLESARPSHTSQYLCASSARTSFSYNEQFFGPGTRLTVL.

The sample holds a few counts of this clonotype. The chain uses TRBV2 and TRBJ1-1; 7 bases match TRBD1. Germline loops: CDR1 SNHLY, CDR2 FYNNEI. V gave up 5 bases and J gave up 5 bases; unmatched junction bases: 8. CDR3 length equals 14 residues. In nucleotides, the CDR3 is TGTGCCAGCAGTCCCGACAGGGTCTGGACTGAAGCTTTCTTT. Its translation: CASSPDRVWTEAFF.

The V call is TRBV20-1, the J call TRBJ1-2; D might be TRBD1 (5 bases). The CDR3 runs 12 residues. V dropped 7 bases and J dropped 4 bases, with 13 bases sitting between them. The germline CDR1 and CDR2 sequences are DFQATT and SNEGSKA (reference sequence). The CDR3 nucleotides read TGCAGTGTATACGGACACTCCTATGGCTACACCTTC. Translation: CSVYGHSYGYTF.

Regarding this clonotype: Because it lacks the conserved phenylalanine or tryptophan at the end, this CDR3 is likely a read error. This chain links TRBV29-1 with TRBJ2-7, with D tentatively TRBD1 or TRBD2 (5 bases each). The V gene lost 3 bases and the J gene lost 1 base, with 13 bases spanning the gap. The germline gives CDR1 SQVTM, CDR2 ANQGSEA. The CDR3 runs 14 residues. CDR3 amino acids: CSVERGDRSYEQYY. The CDR3 DNA is TGCAGCGTTGAGCGAGGGGATAGGTCCTACGAGCAGTACTAC.

V is TRBV20-1 and J is TRBJ1-6; tentative D call: TRBD1 (6 bases). Germline CDR1 is DFQATT and CDR2 is SNEGSKA (reference sequence). This CDR3 has 15 residues. The germline V and J ends were trimmed by 6 bases and 2 bases, with 14 bases remaining between them. CDR3 loop: CSAKQGIPYNSPLHF. The CDR3 nucleotides are TGCAGTGCAAAACAGGGCATCCCCTATAATTCACCCCTCCACTTT.

This clonotype was seen more than once but under ten times. The chain carries TRBV28 and TRBJ2-1, with 8 bases lining up with TRBD2. The DNA end is more similar to TRBJ2-7, so the J call may be wrong. Looked up from germline, CDR1 is MDHEN and CDR2 is SYDVKM. CDR3 length: 15 residues. The CDR3 nucleotides read TGTGCCAGCACCTTAGCGGGGCCCTCCTACAATGAGCAGTACTTC. Protein sequence: CASTLAGPSYNEQYF.

This rearrangement joins TRBV28 to TRBJ1-2; D remains unclear. Germline assignment: CDR1 MDHEN and CDR2 SYDVKM. The CDR3 loop spans 12 amino acids. The V gene lost 10 bases and the J gene lost 0 bases, with 9 bases spanning the gap. The CDR3 DNA reads TGTGCCACCTATGTAGCTAACTATGGCTACACCTTC. Its protein product is CATYVANYGYTF.

As to this clonotype: This could be a read error, since a much larger clone is one nucleotide away. The rearrangement joins TRBV29-1 to TRBJ2-1; the D call may be TRBD1 or TRBD2 (5 bases each). The end of the DNA is better explained by TRBJ2-7, so the J call may be wrong. This CDR3 is 13 amino acids long. Germline CDR1 is SQVTM and CDR2 is ANQGSEA. The CDR3, as DNA: TGCAGCGTTGTTTTCGGGACCTACAATGAGCAGTACTTC. Amino acid sequence: CSVVFGTYNEQYF.